This T cell receptor (beta chain) was identified during a study of regulatory T cells in long-lasting Graves disease. With iRepertoire HTBI primers and Arm-PCR of CDR3 regions, TCR beta libraries were built. Study processing details: Identification of gene segments yielded some 60 TRBV and 14 to 15 TRBJ across samples. TCRdb ran MiXCR on the multiplex PCR reads and lists one entry per CDR3 protein. The V and J calls shown here were made by TCRdb, not taken from the authors' results. This sample has under 700,000 distinct CDR3 sequences, with roughly a sixth found just once. Regarding time point: newly diagnosed GD, antithyroid drugs for less than 3 months. Extracted RNA from PBMCs served as the source of the TCR library. From an endocrinology department in Xi'an, China, came the patients. Ten or more counts support this clonotype. Trimming took 5 bases from V and 0 from J; bases not matched to a gene: 7. This CDR3 region has 16 residues.

Separately, the same data were catalogued under a study of T cells in Graves' hyperthyroidism and ophthalmopathy. That investigation notes: Clinical symptoms, serum thyroxine and TRAb, thyroid ultrasound and orbital computed tomography together formed the diagnostic basis.

This specimen consisted of peripheral blood mononuclear cells (PBMCs), obtained at new diagnosis, from a patient treated with antithyroid drugs. The receptor's source is a woman aged 40 to 65 with Graves disease. The chain employs TRBV12-3 or TRBV12-4 and TRBJ2-3; TRBD2 matches at 8 bases. The CDR3 DNA reads TGTGCCAGCAGTCCGGGAGGGCGGGGGAGCACAGATACGCAGTATTTT. Translation gives CASSPGGRGSTDTQYF.